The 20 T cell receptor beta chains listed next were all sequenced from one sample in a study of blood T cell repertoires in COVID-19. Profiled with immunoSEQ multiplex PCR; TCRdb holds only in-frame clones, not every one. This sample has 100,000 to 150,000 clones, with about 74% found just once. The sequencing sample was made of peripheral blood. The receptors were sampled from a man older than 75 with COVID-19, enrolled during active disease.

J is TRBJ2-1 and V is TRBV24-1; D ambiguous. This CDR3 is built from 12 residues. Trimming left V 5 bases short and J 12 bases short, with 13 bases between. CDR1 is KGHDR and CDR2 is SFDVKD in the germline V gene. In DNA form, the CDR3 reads TGTGCCACCAGTGGAATGGCGGTGGGGCAGTTCTTC. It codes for CATSGMAVGQFF.

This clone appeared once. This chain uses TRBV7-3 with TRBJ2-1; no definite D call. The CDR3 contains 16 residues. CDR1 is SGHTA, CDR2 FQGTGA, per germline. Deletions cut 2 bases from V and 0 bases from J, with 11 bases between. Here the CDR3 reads CASSLWRSSSYNEQFF. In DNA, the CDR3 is TGTGCCAGCAGCTTATGGCGGAGCAGCTCCTACAATGAGCAGTTCTTC.

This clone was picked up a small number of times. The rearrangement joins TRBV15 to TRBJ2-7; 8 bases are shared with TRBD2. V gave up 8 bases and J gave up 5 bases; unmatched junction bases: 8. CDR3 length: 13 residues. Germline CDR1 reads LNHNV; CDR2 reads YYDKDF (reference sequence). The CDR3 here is CATARGGQNEQYF. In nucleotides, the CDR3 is TGTGCCACCGCCCGCGGGGGGCAGAACGAGCAGTACTTC. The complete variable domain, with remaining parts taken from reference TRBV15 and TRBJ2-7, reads DAMVIQNPRYQVTQFGKPVTLSCSQTLNHNVMYWYQQKSSQAPKLLFHYYDKDFNNEADTPDNFQSRRPNTSFCFLDIRSPGLGDTAMYLCATARGGQNEQYFGPGTRLTVT.

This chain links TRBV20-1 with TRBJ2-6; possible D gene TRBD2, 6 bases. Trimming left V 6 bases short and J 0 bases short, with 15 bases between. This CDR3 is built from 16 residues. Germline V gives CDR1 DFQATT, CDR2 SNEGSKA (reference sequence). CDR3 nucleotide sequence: TGCAGTGCAAGTACCGGGACTCCCTCTGGGGCCAACGTCCTGACTTTC. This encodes CSASTGTPSGANVLTF.

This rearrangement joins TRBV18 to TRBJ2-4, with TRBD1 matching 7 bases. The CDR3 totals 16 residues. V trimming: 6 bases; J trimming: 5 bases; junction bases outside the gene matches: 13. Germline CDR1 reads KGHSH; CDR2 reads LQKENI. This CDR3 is CASSGTAGTDQNIQYF. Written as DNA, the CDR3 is TGTGCCAGCTCTGGAACCGCCGGGACAGATCAAAACATTCAGTACTTC.

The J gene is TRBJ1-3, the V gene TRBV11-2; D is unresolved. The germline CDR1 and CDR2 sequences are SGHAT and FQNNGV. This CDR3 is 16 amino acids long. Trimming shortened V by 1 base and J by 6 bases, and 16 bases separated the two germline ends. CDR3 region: CASSLARGFGENTIYF. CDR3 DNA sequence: TGTGCCAGCAGCTTAGCAAGAGGTTTTGGTGAAAACACCATATATTTT.

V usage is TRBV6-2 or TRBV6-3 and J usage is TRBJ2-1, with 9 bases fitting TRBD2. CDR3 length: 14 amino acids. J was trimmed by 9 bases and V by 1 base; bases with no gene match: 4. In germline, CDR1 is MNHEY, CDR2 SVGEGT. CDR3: CASSYWREGGEQFF. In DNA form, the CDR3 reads TGTGCCAGCAGTTACTGGCGGGAGGGGGGTGAGCAGTTCTTC.

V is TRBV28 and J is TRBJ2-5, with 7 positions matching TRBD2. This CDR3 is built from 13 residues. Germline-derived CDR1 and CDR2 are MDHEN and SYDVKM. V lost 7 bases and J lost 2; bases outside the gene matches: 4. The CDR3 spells CASTLGGQETQYF. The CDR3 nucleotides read TGTGCCAGCACTCTGGGGGGGCAAGAGACCCAGTACTTC.

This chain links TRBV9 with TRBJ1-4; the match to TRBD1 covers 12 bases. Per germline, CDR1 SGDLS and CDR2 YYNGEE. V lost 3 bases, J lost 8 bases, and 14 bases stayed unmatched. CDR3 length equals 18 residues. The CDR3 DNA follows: TGTGCCAGCAGCGGACACCGGGACAGGGGGCGCCGGGGGGAAAAACTGTTTTTT. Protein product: CASSGHRDRGRRGEKLFF.

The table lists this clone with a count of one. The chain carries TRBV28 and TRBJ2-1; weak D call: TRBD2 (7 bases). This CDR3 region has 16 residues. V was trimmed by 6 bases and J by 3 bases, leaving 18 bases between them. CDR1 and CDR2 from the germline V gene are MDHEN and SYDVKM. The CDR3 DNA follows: TGTGCCAGCAGCGCCCTCGAGGGGGGGTTCTACAATGAGCAGTTCTTC. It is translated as CASSALEGGFYNEQFF.

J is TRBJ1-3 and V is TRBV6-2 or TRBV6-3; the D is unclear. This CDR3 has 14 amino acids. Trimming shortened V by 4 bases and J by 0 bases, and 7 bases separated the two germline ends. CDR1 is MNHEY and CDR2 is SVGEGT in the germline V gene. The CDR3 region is CASSSGFSGNTIYF. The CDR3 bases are TGTGCCAGCAGTTCAGGATTCTCTGGAAACACCATATATTTT.

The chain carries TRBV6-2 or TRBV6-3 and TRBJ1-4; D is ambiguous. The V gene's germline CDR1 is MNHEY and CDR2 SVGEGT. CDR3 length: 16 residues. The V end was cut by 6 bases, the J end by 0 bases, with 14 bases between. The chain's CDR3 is CASSYGRGTTNEKLFF. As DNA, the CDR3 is TGTGCCAGCAGCTATGGCCGAGGAACAACTAATGAAAAACTGTTTTTT.

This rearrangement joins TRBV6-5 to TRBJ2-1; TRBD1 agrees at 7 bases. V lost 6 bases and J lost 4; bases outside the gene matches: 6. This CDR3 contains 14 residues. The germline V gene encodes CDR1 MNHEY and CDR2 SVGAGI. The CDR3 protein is CASRTGQVYNEQFF. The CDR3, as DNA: TGTGCCAGCAGAACCGGACAGGTATACAATGAGCAGTTCTTC.

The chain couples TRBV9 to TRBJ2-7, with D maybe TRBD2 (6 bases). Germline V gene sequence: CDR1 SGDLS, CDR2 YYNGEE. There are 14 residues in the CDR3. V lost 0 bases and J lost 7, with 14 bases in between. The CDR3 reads CASSVGDLGREQYF. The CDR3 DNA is TGTGCCAGCAGCGTAGGGGACTTGGGACGGGAGCAGTACTTC.

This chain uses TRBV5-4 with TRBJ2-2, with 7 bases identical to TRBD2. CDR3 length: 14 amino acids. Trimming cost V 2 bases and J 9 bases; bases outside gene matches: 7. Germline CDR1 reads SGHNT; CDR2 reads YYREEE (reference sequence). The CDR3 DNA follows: TGTGCCAGCAGCTTAGCGGGACGAACCAGGGAGCTGTTTTTT. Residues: CASSLAGRTRELFF.

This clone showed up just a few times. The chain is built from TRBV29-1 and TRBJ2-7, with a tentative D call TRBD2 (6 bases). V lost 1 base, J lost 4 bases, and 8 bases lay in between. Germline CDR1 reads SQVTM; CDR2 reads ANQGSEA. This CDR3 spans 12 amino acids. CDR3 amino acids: CSVEARDYEQYF. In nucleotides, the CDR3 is TGCAGCGTTGAAGCGCGGGATTACGAGCAGTACTTC.

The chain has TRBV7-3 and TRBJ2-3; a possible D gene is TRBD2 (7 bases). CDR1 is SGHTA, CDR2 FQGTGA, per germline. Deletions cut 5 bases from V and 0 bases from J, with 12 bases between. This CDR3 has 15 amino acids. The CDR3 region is CASSLRGGSTDTQYF. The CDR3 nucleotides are TGTGCCAGCAGCCTAAGGGGGGGCAGCACAGATACGCAGTATTTT.

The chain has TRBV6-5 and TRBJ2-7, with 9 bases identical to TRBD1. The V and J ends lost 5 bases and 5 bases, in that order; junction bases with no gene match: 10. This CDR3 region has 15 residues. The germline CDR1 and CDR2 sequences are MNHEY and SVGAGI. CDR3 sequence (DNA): TGTGCCAGCAGTCCCTTACCGGGACAGGGCAACGAGCAGTACTTC. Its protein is CASSPLPGQGNEQYF.

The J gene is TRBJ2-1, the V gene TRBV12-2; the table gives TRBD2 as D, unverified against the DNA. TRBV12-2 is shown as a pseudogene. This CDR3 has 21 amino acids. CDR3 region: CASRLVSGTSGPRRVYNEQFF. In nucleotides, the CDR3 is TGTGCAAGTCGCTTAGTGTCCGGGACTAGCGGGCCCCGAAGGGTCTACAATGAGCAGTTCTTC.

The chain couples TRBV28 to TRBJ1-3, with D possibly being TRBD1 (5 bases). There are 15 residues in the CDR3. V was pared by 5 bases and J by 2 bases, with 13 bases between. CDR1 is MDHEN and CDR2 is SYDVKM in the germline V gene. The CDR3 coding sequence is TGTGCCAGCAGTCCAGGGTATACTACTGGAAACACCATATATTTT. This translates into CASSPGYTTGNTIYF. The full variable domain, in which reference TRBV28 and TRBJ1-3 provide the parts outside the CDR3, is DVKVTQSSRYLVKRTGEKVFLECVQDMDHENMFWYRQDPGLGLRLIYFSYDVKMKEKGDIPEGYSVSREKKERFSLILESASTNQTSMYLCASSPGYTTGNTIYFGEGSWLTVV.